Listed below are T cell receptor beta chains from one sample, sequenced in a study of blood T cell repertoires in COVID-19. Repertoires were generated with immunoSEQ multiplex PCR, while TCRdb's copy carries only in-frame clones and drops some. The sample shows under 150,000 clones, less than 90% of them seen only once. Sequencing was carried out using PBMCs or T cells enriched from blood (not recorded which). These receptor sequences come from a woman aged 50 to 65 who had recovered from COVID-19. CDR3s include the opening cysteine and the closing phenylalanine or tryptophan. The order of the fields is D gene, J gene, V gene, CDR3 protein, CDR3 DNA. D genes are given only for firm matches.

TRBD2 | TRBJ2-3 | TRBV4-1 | CASSQVVAGGLSTDTQYF | TGCGCCAGCAGCCAAGTGGTGGCGGGGGGGCTTAGCACAGATACGCAGTATTTT
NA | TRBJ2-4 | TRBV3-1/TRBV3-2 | CASSQKKAGVAKNIQYF | TGTGCCAGCAGCCAAAAGAAGGCAGGGGTAGCCAAAAACATTCAGTACTTC
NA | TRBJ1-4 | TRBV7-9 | CASSLADSATNEKLFF | TGTGCCAGCAGCTTAGCTGACAGTGCAACTAATGAAAAACTGTTTTTT
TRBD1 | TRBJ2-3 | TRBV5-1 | CASSSGTATDTQYF | TGCGCCAGCAGCTCCGGGACAGCTACAGATACGCAGTATTTT
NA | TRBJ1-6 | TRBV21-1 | CASGGAPYNSPLHF | TGTGCCAGCGGGGGGGCCCCATATAATTCACCCCTCCACTTT
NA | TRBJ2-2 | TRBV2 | CASSEVSAGELFF | TGTGCCAGCAGTGAAGTCAGCGCCGGGGAGCTGTTTTTT
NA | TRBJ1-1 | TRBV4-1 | CASSPGRAGIRLNTEAFF | TGCGCCAGCAGCCCCGGCAGGGCGGGGATAAGGCTGAACACTGAAGCTTTCTTT
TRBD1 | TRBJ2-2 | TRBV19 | CASRDRATGELFF | TGTGCCAGCCGGGACAGAGCCACCGGGGAGCTGTTTTTT
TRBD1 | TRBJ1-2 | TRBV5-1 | CASSQGQGPYGYTF | TGCGCCAGCAGCCAAGGACAGGGACCCTATGGCTACACCTTC
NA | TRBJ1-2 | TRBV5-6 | CASSLVTGFHTF | TGTGCCAGCAGCTTAGTTACAGGGTTCCACACCTTC
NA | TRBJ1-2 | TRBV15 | CATSDYRVTYGYTF | TGTGCCACCAGCGATTACAGGGTTACCTATGGCTACACCTTC
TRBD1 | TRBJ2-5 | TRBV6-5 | CASSRTQGQQETQYF | TGTGCCAGCAGTCGCACACAGGGACAGCAAGAGACCCAGTACTTC
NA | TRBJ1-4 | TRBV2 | CASREGRKLFF | TGTGCCAGCAGGGAAGGGAGGAAACTGTTTTTT
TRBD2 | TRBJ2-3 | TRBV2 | CASINLAGGTSTDTQYF | TGTGCCAGCATTAATCTAGCGGGGGGCACTAGCACAGATACGCAGTATTTT
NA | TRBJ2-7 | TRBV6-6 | CASTQETGTYEQYF | TGTGCCAGCACCCAGGAAACAGGGACCTACGAGCAGTACTTC
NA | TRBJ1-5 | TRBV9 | CASSAIGGEPQHF | TGTGCCAGCAGCGCCATTGGGGGGGAGCCCCAGCATTTT
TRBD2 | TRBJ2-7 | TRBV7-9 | CASSPPYVAGSYEQYF | TGTGCCAGCAGTCCGCCTTATGTAGCGGGCTCCTACGAGCAGTACTTC
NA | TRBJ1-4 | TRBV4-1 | CASSQDHEGKLFF | TGCGCCAGCAGCCAAGATCATGAGGGAAAACTGTTTTTT
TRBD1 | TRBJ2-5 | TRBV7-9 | CASSPWTGSQETQYF | TGTGCCAGCAGCCCTTGGACAGGATCACAAGAGACCCAGTACTTC
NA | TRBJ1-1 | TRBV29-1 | CSVGGKLNTEAFF | TGCAGCGTTGGAGGGAAGCTGAACACTGAAGCTTTCTTT